One and the same sample provided the 17 T cell receptor beta chains below, sequenced in a study of T cell responses to AZD1222 COVID-19 vaccine. Assay: immunoSEQ multiplex PCR; the TCRdb copy retains only in-frame clones and omits some. Among around 110,000 clones listed, roughly 90% were seen once. The sample was peripheral blood, taken on day 0 of AZD1222 vaccination. Every receptor here comes from an adult in good health.

Here the CDR3 reads CASSLPSQGGRGEKLFF. The CDR3 DNA reads TGTGCCAGCAGCTTACCCAGTCAGGGCGGAAGAGGTGAAAAACTGTTTTTT. This rearrangement joins TRBV5-4 to TRBJ1-4, with D maybe TRBD1 (5 bases). Germline CDR1 and CDR2: SGHNT and YYREEE (reference sequence). This CDR3 is 17 amino acids long. Trimming left V 2 bases short and J 7 bases short, with 21 bases between. The entire variable domain, with the rest obtained from reference TRBV5-4 and TRBJ1-4, is as follows: ETGVTQSPTHLIKTRGQQVTLRCSSQSGHNTVSWYQQALGQGPQFIFQYYREEENGRGNFPPRFSGLQFPNYSSELNVNALELDDSALYLCASSLPSQGGRGEKLFFGSGTQLSVL.

The V call is TRBV28, the J call TRBJ1-2, with D possibly being TRBD1 (5 bases). V lost 4 bases to trimming and J lost 3 bases, with 12 bases between them. Per germline, CDR1 MDHEN and CDR2 SYDVKM. This CDR3 is 14 amino acids long. CDR3 DNA: TGTGCCAGCAGTTCCCCAACAGGACACTATGGCTACACCTTC. Translating it yields CASSSPTGHYGYTF.

This clone was observed a few times. The chain has TRBV18 and TRBJ1-4; D perhaps matches TRBD1 (6 bases). In germline, CDR1 is KGHSH, CDR2 LQKENI. Trimming stripped 5 bases from V and 1 base from J, with 8 bases between. The CDR3 loop spans 14 amino acids. The CDR3 is CASSTQGTNEKLFF. The CDR3 DNA sequence: TGTGCCAGCTCAACACAGGGAACTAATGAAAAACTGTTTTTT.

The rearrangement uses TRBV4-1 and TRBJ2-1, with a tentative D call TRBD1 (6 bases). Germline lookup yields CDR1 MGHRA and CDR2 YSYEKL. CDR3 length equals 15 residues. V was cut by 1 base and J by 8 bases, with 15 bases left in between. CDR3 loop: CASSQGQVGSDEQFF. As DNA, the CDR3 is TGCGCCAGCAGCCAAGGACAGGTAGGGTCCGATGAGCAGTTCTTC.

The chain carries TRBV19 and TRBJ2-4; D is perhaps TRBD1 (7 bases). The CDR3 is 15 residues long. Trimming took 10 bases from V and 5 from J, leaving 21 bases between them. Per germline, CDR1 LNHDA and CDR2 SQIVND (reference sequence). The CDR3: CATRGGQAQENIQYF. The CDR3 DNA reads TGTGCCACACGGGGAGGACAGGCACAGGAAAACATTCAGTACTTC.

V is TRBV30 and J is TRBJ2-7; D unresolved. Germline values: CDR1 GTSNPN, CDR2 SVGIG (reference sequence). The CDR3 length is 12 residues. V lost 2 bases and J lost 3, with 8 bases in between. The chain's CDR3 is CAWSLQSYEQYF. The DNA for the CDR3 is TGTGCCTGGAGTCTGCAGAGCTACGAGCAGTACTTC.

The V and J genes are TRBV24-1 and TRBJ2-3, with 7 bases lining up with TRBD2. CDR1 KGHDR and CDR2 SFDVKD come from the germline V gene. Unmatched junction bases numbered 2, after V lost 0 bases and J lost 0 bases. This CDR3 spans 16 amino acids. The chain's CDR3 is CATSDLSSGSTDTQYF. The CDR3 bases are TGTGCCACCAGTGATTTGTCTAGCGGCAGCACAGATACGCAGTATTTT.

The chain uses TRBV30 and TRBJ1-6; D gene unclear. The CDR3 is 12 amino acids. Trimming removed 0 bases at V and 7 bases at J, with 4 bases between. Germline CDR1 GTSNPN, CDR2 SVGIG (reference sequence). DNA of the CDR3: TGTGCCTGGAGTGTTTGGAATTCACCCCTCCACTTT. Translation gives CAWSVWNSPLHF.

CDR3 region: CASSRRRLAGVTDTQYF. CDR3 DNA: TGTGCCAGCAGTAGAAGACGACTAGCGGGAGTAACAGATACGCAGTATTTT. J is TRBJ2-3 and V is TRBV7-8; the match to TRBD2 covers 12 bases. This CDR3 is 17 amino acids long. From germline, CDR1 is SGHVS and CDR2 FQNEAQ. After removal of 6 bases from V and 3 bases from J, the junction contained 10 bases not matched to a gene.

V and J are TRBV7-3 and TRBJ2-2; TRBD2 aligns across 7 bases. The CDR3 consists of 16 residues. The trim removed 1 base at V and 7 bases at J, leaving 9 bases unmatched. Germline V lookup: CDR1 SGHTA, CDR2 FQGTGA. DNA for the CDR3: TGTGCCAGCAGCTTAATGCTAGCGGAGGTTGGCGGGGAGCTGTTTTTT. It is translated as CASSLMLAEVGGELFF. Full variable domain (remainder filled in from reference TRBV7-3 and TRBJ2-2): GAGVSQTPSNKVTEKGKYVELRCDPISGHTALYWYRQSLGQGPEFLIYFQGTGAADDSGLPNDRFFAVRPEGSVSTLKIQRTERGDSAVYLCASSLMLAEVGGELFFGEGSRLTVL.

The rearrangement links TRBV7-9 to TRBJ1-5; D possibly corresponds to TRBD1 (6 bases). Germline V gene lookup returns CDR1 SEHNR and CDR2 FQNEAQ (reference sequence). Trimming took off 5 bases at V and 9 bases at J, with 17 bases between the two ends. The CDR3 length is 14 residues. CDR3 residues: CASSPSDRNWPQHF. The CDR3 DNA reads TGTGCCAGCAGCCCGAGTGACAGGAACTGGCCCCAGCATTTT.

The chain uses TRBV4-1 and TRBJ2-1; D possibly uses TRBD1 or TRBD2 (5 bases each). Germline V CDR1 and CDR2: MGHRA, YSYEKL. The germline V and J ends were trimmed by 4 bases and 0 bases, with 16 bases remaining between them. This CDR3 has 17 residues. The CDR3 DNA reads TGCGCCAGCAGCCCCCCCGGGACGGAAAGCTCCTACAATGAGCAGTTCTTC. Protein sequence: CASSPPGTESSYNEQFF.

The chain couples TRBV10-1 to TRBJ2-3; D may match TRBD1 or TRBD2 (5 bases each). Trimming took off 8 bases at V and 4 bases at J, with 16 bases between the two ends. The CDR3 has 14 residues. Germline V gene sequence: CDR1 WNHNN, CDR2 SYGVQD (reference sequence). CDR3 residues: CASLRDHAADTQYF. The CDR3 region has the DNA TGCGCCAGCCTCCGGGACCACGCGGCAGATACGCAGTATTTT.

This sequence joins TRBV19 and TRBJ2-4, with a tentative D call TRBD1 (6 bases). V was trimmed by 0 bases and J by 2 bases, leaving 14 bases between them. The CDR3 length is 17 residues. Germline CDR1 reads LNHDA; CDR2 reads SQIVND (reference sequence). CDR3 bases: TGTGCCAGTAGTATAGAAGGCAGGGGCCCATCCAAAAACATTCAGTACTTC. Amino acid sequence: CASSIEGRGPSKNIQYF.

The rearrangement links TRBV10-3 to TRBJ2-1, with 8 positions matching TRBD2. The CDR3 runs 13 residues. CDR1 is ENHRY and CDR2 is SYGVKD in the germline V gene. V was pared by 10 bases and J by 4 bases, with 6 bases of the junction left unmatched. The CDR3: CATVQREYNEQFF. The DNA of the CDR3 is TGTGCCACCGTCCAGCGGGAGTACAATGAGCAGTTCTTC.

The chain has TRBV2 and TRBJ1-2; 9 bases match TRBD1. V shed 1 base, J shed 5 bases, and the junction held 5 bases outside the gene matches. CDR3 length equals 15 residues. Germline values: CDR1 SNHLY, CDR2 FYNNEI. The DNA of the CDR3 is TGTGCCAGCAGTGAAGAGGGACAGGGCCGATATGGCTACACCTTC. It specifies CASSEEGQGRYGYTF.

About this clone itself: Other DNA sequences in this sample translate to the same CDR3. The chain has TRBV12-3 or TRBV12-4 and TRBJ1-5, with D hard to call. V lost 5 bases to trimming and J lost 5 bases, with 10 bases between them. The CDR3 extends over 13 amino acids. CDR3 sequence: CASSLRGDQPQHF. Written as DNA, the CDR3 is TGTGCCAGCAGTCTACGCGGGGATCAGCCCCAGCATTTT.